Listed below are T cell receptor beta chains from one sample, sequenced in a study of graft-versus-host responses after intestinal transplantation. Only in-frame clones appear in the TCRdb table, and some are missing; sequencing was by immunoSEQ multiplex PCR. The sample yields over 10,000 clones, 84% seen once. The source was PBMCs, collected after intestinal transplantation. The source of these receptors is a human patient who received an intestinal transplant, so some T cells may come from the graft donor. CDR3s include the opening cysteine and the closing phenylalanine or tryptophan. Each record gives: clone size, D gene, V gene, J gene, CDR3 protein, CDR3 DNA. D genes are given only for firm matches. Only part of the rows carry a size: once, few, many, or a class if the clone is expanded.

abundance: .
d_gene: .
v_gene: TRBV6-1
j_gene: TRBJ2-1
CDR3aa: CASSQRPHTYNEQFF
CDR3nt: TGTGCCAGCAGTCAGCGTCCCCACACCTACAATGAGCAGTTCTTC

abundance: .
d_gene: .
v_gene: TRBV14
j_gene: TRBJ1-6
CDR3aa: CASSQVKGISPLHF
CDR3nt: TGTGCCAGCAGCCAAGTAAAGGGGATTTCACCCCTCCACTTT

abundance: .
d_gene: TRBD2
v_gene: TRBV19
j_gene: TRBJ2-3
CDR3aa: CASSIFAGGPGDTQYF
CDR3nt: TGTGCCAGTAGTATTTTCGCGGGAGGGCCGGGAGATACGCAGTATTTT

abundance: few
d_gene: .
v_gene: TRBV10-2
j_gene: TRBJ2-5
CDR3aa: CASSAGTVETQYF
CDR3nt: TGCGCCAGCAGCGCCGGGACGGTAGAGACCCAGTACTTC

abundance: .
d_gene: .
v_gene: TRBV7-9
j_gene: TRBJ2-7
CDR3aa: CATQTEDYEQYF
CDR3nt: TGTGCCACTCAGACAGAAGACTACGAGCAGTACTTC

abundance: .
d_gene: .
v_gene: TRBV29-1
j_gene: TRBJ2-6
CDR3aa: CSVLGFPSGANVLTF
CDR3nt: TGCAGCGTCTTAGGGTTTCCCTCTGGGGCCAACGTCCTGACTTTC

abundance: .
d_gene: .
v_gene: TRBV6-1
j_gene: TRBJ1-1
CDR3aa: CASSMTTEAFF
CDR3nt: TGTGCCAGCAGCATGACCACTGAAGCTTTCTTT

abundance: .
d_gene: .
v_gene: TRBV11-3
j_gene: TRBJ2-7
CDR3aa: CASSWMEGRIYEQYF
CDR3nt: TGTGCCAGCAGCTGGATGGAAGGACGGATCTACGAGCAGTACTTC

abundance: .
d_gene: .
v_gene: TRBV20-1
j_gene: TRBJ1-2
CDR3aa: CSARDGGYTF
CDR3nt: TGCAGTGCTAGAGATGGGGGCTACACCTTC

abundance: .
d_gene: .
v_gene: TRBV7-2
j_gene: TRBJ1-5
CDR3aa: CATRPSNQPQHF
CDR3nt: TGTGCCACCAGACCGAGCAATCAGCCCCAGCATTTT

abundance: once
d_gene: TRBD2
v_gene: TRBV30
j_gene: TRBJ2-1
CDR3aa: CAWSEGAGVHNEQFF
CDR3nt: TGTGCCTGGAGTGAAGGAGCGGGAGTACACAATGAGCAGTTCTTC

abundance: .
d_gene: .
v_gene: TRBV6-5
j_gene: TRBJ1-6
CDR3aa: CASSYQWGTNSPLHF
CDR3nt: TGTGCCAGCAGTTACCAGTGGGGGACTAATTCACCCCTCCACTTT

abundance: .
d_gene: TRBD1
v_gene: TRBV14
j_gene: TRBJ1-1
CDR3aa: CASSHSRGRTEAFF
CDR3nt: TGTGCCAGCAGTCATAGCAGGGGGCGCACTGAAGCTTTCTTT

abundance: .
d_gene: TRBD1
v_gene: TRBV27
j_gene: TRBJ1-3
CDR3aa: CASRTGGSGNTIYF
CDR3nt: TGTGCCAGCAGGACAGGGGGATCTGGAAACACCATATATTTT

abundance: .
d_gene: .
v_gene: TRBV19
j_gene: TRBJ2-7
CDR3aa: CASSISSVYEQYF
CDR3nt: TGTGCCAGTAGTATTTCGAGCGTCTACGAGCAGTACTTC

abundance: .
d_gene: .
v_gene: TRBV6-6
j_gene: TRBJ1-2
CDR3aa: CASSYGGMDGYTF
CDR3nt: TGTGCCAGCAGTTATGGGGGAATGGATGGCTACACCTTC

abundance: .
d_gene: .
v_gene: TRBV9
j_gene: TRBJ2-6
CDR3aa: CASSLPGQSSGANVLTF
CDR3nt: TGTGCCAGCAGCCTCCCGGGACAAAGCTCTGGGGCCAACGTCCTGACTTTC

abundance: .
d_gene: TRBD2
v_gene: TRBV29-1
j_gene: TRBJ2-1
CDR3aa: CSAHTSGGYNEQFF
CDR3nt: TGCAGCGCCCACACTAGCGGGGGTTACAATGAGCAGTTCTTC

abundance: .
d_gene: .
v_gene: TRBV18
j_gene: TRBJ2-1
CDR3aa: CASSPRGSSYNEQFF
CDR3nt: TGTGCCAGCTCACCCCGTGGGAGCTCCTACAATGAGCAGTTCTTC

abundance: .
d_gene: .
v_gene: TRBV5-1
j_gene: TRBJ1-6
CDR3aa: CAGLNSPLHF
CDR3nt: TGCGCCGGGTTAAATTCACCCCTCCACTTT

abundance: .
d_gene: .
v_gene: TRBV9
j_gene: TRBJ1-6
CDR3aa: CASSVGGAGSYNSPLHF
CDR3nt: TGTGCCAGCAGCGTAGGGGGGGCAGGCTCCTATAATTCACCCCTCCACTTT

abundance: few
d_gene: .
v_gene: TRBV18
j_gene: TRBJ2-3
CDR3aa: CASSGVGSTDTQYF
CDR3nt: TGTGCCAGCTCGGGGGTCGGGAGCACAGATACGCAGTATTTT

abundance: .
d_gene: TRBD1
v_gene: TRBV29-1
j_gene: TRBJ1-2
CDR3aa: CSVGTGTGTGYTF
CDR3nt: TGCAGCGTTGGAACCGGGACAGGGACTGGCTACACCTTC

abundance: .
d_gene: .
v_gene: TRBV10-1
j_gene: TRBJ2-5
CDR3aa: CASSPRTGETQYF
CDR3nt: TGCGCCAGCAGCCCAAGGACCGGGGAGACCCAGTACTTC

abundance: .
d_gene: .
v_gene: TRBV6-6
j_gene: TRBJ2-2
CDR3aa: CASSYDLGFTGELFF
CDR3nt: TGTGCCAGCAGTTACGATCTGGGTTTCACCGGGGAGCTGTTTTTT

abundance: .
d_gene: TRBD1
v_gene: TRBV30
j_gene: TRBJ1-4
CDR3aa: CAWSWGTGGEKLFF
CDR3nt: TGTGCCTGGAGTTGGGGGACAGGGGGCGAAAAACTGTTTTTT

abundance: .
d_gene: .
v_gene: TRBV27
j_gene: TRBJ2-7
CDR3aa: CASSFEVGTSYEQYF
CDR3nt: TGTGCCAGCAGTTTTGAGGTGGGAACCTCCTACGAGCAGTACTTC

abundance: few
d_gene: TRBD2
v_gene: TRBV10-2
j_gene: TRBJ2-3
CDR3aa: CASSELAGVSDTQYF
CDR3nt: TGCGCCAGCAGTGAGCTAGCGGGAGTCTCAGATACGCAGTATTTT

abundance: .
d_gene: .
v_gene: TRBV10-2
j_gene: TRBJ2-2
CDR3aa: CASTLLTTGELFF
CDR3nt: TGCGCCAGCACCCTATTAACCACCGGGGAGCTGTTTTTT

abundance: .
d_gene: .
v_gene: TRBV7-3
j_gene: TRBJ2-1
CDR3aa: CASSPGYFNEQFF
CDR3nt: TGTGCCAGCAGCCCTGGGTACTTCAATGAGCAGTTCTTC

abundance: once
d_gene: .
v_gene: TRBV12-5
j_gene: TRBJ1-1
CDR3aa: CASGPEIGDTEAFF
CDR3nt: TGTGCTAGTGGCCCCGAGATTGGGGACACTGAAGCTTTCTTT

abundance: .
d_gene: .
v_gene: TRBV11-2
j_gene: TRBJ2-1
CDR3aa: CASSSLGNEQFF
CDR3nt: TGTGCCAGCAGCTCCCTAGGCAATGAGCAGTTCTTC

abundance: .
d_gene: .
v_gene: TRBV19
j_gene: TRBJ1-5
CDR3aa: CASSPLGDQPQHF
CDR3nt: TGTGCCAGTAGTCCCCTGGGGGATCAGCCCCAGCATTTT

abundance: .
d_gene: TRBD1
v_gene: TRBV28
j_gene: TRBJ2-7
CDR3aa: CASSLSRQGGFYESYEQYF
CDR3nt: TGTGCCAGCAGTTTATCCCGACAGGGGGGGTTTTATGAATCCTACGAGCAGTACTTC

abundance: .
d_gene: .
v_gene: TRBV19
j_gene: TRBJ2-7
CDR3aa: CASSISGVVYEQYF
CDR3nt: TGTGCCAGTAGTATATCGGGGGTCGTCTACGAGCAGTACTTC

abundance: .
d_gene: TRBD2
v_gene: TRBV9
j_gene: TRBJ2-1
CDR3aa: CASSVALTSGDNEQFF
CDR3nt: TGTGCCAGCAGCGTAGCCCTGACTAGCGGGGACAATGAGCAGTTCTTC

abundance: .
d_gene: .
v_gene: TRBV2
j_gene: TRBJ1-4
CDR3aa: CASSEGGFFNEKLFF
CDR3nt: TGTGCCAGCAGTGAGGGCGGATTTTTTAATGAAAAACTGTTTTTT

abundance: .
d_gene: TRBD2
v_gene: TRBV4-2
j_gene: TRBJ2-7
CDR3aa: CASSQTPGLGTYEQYF
CDR3nt: TGTGCCAGCAGCCAAACACCGGGACTAGGAACCTACGAGCAGTACTTC